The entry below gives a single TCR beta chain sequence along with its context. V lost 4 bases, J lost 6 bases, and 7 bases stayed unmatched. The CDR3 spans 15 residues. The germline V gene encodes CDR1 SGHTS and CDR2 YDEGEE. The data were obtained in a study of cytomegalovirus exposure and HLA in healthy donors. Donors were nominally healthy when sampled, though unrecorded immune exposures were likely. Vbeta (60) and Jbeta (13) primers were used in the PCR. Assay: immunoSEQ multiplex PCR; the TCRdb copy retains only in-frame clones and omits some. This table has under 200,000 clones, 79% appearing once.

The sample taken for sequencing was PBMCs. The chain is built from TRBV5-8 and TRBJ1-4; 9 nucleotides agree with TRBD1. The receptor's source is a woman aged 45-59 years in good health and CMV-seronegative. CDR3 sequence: CASSGTGGLHEKLFF. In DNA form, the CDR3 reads TGTGCCAGCAGCGGAACAGGGGGCCTCCATGAAAAACTGTTTTTT. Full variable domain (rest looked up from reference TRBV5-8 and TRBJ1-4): EAGVTQSPTHLIKTRGQQATLRCSPISGHTSVYWYQQALGLGLQFLLWYDEGEERNRGNFPPRFSGRQFPNYSSELNVNALELEDSALYLCASSGTGGLHEKLFFGSGTQLSVL.